This T cell receptor beta chain was retrieved from a study of Graves' ophthalmopathy and Graves' hyperthyroidism. This clonotype was seen many times. Its antigen is still unknown. TCR beta CDR3 regions were amplified from RNA transcripts. Second-round multiplex PCR came after first-round RT-PCR with HTBI primers. TCRdb reprocessed the multiplex PCR reads with MiXCR, giving one entry per CDR3 protein. The sample includes some 390,000 distinct CDR3 sequences, about 16% seen only once; the top ten take roughly 1.6%. Findings of the study overall: Also, most clonotypes expanded in the thyroid above 0.001 frequency appeared in blood.

Where ophthalmopathy was present, donors had moderate-to-severe activity, CAS ≥3, NOSPECS ≥4 and duration under 3 months. Clinicians made diagnoses from clinical symptoms, serum thyroxine, TRAb, thyroid ultrasound and orbital computed tomography. The PBMC fraction was derived from about 9.2 ml of fresh peripheral blood. Sequencing used peripheral blood. The sequence derives from a woman under 30 with Graves' ophthalmopathy.

Here the CDR3 DNA reads TGTGCCAGCAGTGAAGCGACGGGGGCCAACGTCCTGACTTTC. Its translation is CASSEATGANVLTF. The chain recombines TRBV6-1 with TRBJ2-6; no firm D call. Germline V gene lookup returns CDR1 MNHNS and CDR2 SASEGT. This CDR3 is 14 amino acids long. Between the trimmed V and J ends, which lost 0 bases and 4 bases, there was a span of 4 bases.